What follows describes a single TCR beta chain. The source of the sample is a study of control samples from healthy donors and cancer patients. Method: immunoSEQ multiplex PCR; TCRdb's copy keeps in-frame clones and lacks some. The data show some 120,000 clones, about 95% seen once. Germline loops: CDR1 SGHAT, CDR2 FQNNGV. V lost 7 bases, J lost 8 bases, and 17 bases lay in between. This CDR3 contains 13 residues. The chain carries TRBV11-2 and TRBJ1-2; D may be TRBD1 (5 bases). Source material: blood. The sequence was obtained from a man aged 25 to 40 in good health. The DNA for the CDR3 is TGTGCCAGCACCAGGGTGGGGCCCTCCGGCTACACCTTC. Amino acid sequence: CASTRVGPSGYTF.